The clone carrying this T cell receptor (beta chain) occurred a few times. The data stem from a study of identical twins. TCRdb re-called the 5' RACE reads with MiXCR, one entry per CDR3 protein. Of about 720,000 distinct CDR3 sequences in the sample, more than 6.5% were seen once. The CDR3 spans 14 residues. The V and J ends lost 0 bases and 4 bases, in that order; junction bases with no gene match: 6. Germline CDR1 and CDR2: DFQATT and SNEGSKA (reference sequence). The same data also contributed to another study, on yellow fever vaccine responses in identical twins.

The gene calls are TRBV20-1 and TRBJ2-7; 7 bases fit TRBD2. The sample comprised PBMCs. This TCR was sampled from a woman under 30 in good health. In nucleotides, the CDR3 is TGCAGTGCTAGAGAGGCTAGCGGATATTACGAGCAGTACTTC. This codes for CSAREASGYYEQYF.